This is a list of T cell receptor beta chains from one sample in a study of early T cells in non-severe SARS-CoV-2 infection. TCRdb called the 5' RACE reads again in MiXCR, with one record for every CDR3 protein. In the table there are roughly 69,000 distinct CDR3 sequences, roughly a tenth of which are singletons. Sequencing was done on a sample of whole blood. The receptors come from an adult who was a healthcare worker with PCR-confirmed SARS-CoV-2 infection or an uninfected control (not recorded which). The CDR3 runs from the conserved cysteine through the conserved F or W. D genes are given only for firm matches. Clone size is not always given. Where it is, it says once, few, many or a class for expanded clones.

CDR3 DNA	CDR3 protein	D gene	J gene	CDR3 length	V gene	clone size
TGTGCCAGCAGTCCGAGGGCCATTACAGGGACGAGCTCCTACAATGAGCAGTTCTTC	CASSPRAITGTSSYNEQFF	-	TRBJ2-1	19	TRBV27	many
TGCAGTGCCCCTGCGACAGGGGACAACTACGAGCAGTACTTC	CSAPATGDNYEQYF	TRBD1	TRBJ2-7	14	TRBV20-1	-
TGTGCCAGCAGCCCCACCCCCGGGACGCCGGGGGGTCGGTATTTT	CASSPTPGTPGGRYF	TRBD2	TRBJ2-3	15	TRBV7-2	many
TGTGCCAGCAGCATACTGACCGGGACAGGCGGAAACATTCAGTACTTC	CASSILTGTGGNIQYF	TRBD1	TRBJ2-4	16	TRBV11-2	-
TGTGCCAGCAGCCCAGGGGAACAGGGGCTTCGGCAGTTCTTC	CASSPGEQGLRQFF	TRBD1	TRBJ2-1	14	TRBV27	-
TGTGCCACCTCCTTCGAGGGGCCGTATGAGCAGTTCTTC	CATSFEGPYEQFF	-	TRBJ2-1	13	TRBV15	few
TGTGCCAGTAGTACTTACAGCGGGAGCAATCAGCCCCAGCATTTT	CASSTYSGSNQPQHF	-	TRBJ1-5	15	TRBV19	few
TGTGCCAGCAGCGGACAGGTGAACACTGAAGCTTTCTTT	CASSGQVNTEAFF	TRBD1	TRBJ1-1	13	TRBV7-6	many
TGTGCCATCAGCCCGGGACAGGGGTACGAGCAGTACTTC	CAISPGQGYEQYF	TRBD1	TRBJ2-7	13	TRBV10-3	-
TGTGCCAGTAGCGGCAGGGGAGAACAGCCCCAGCATTTT	CASSGRGEQPQHF	-	TRBJ1-5	13	TRBV19	-
TGCAGTGCTAGAGATCCTGGGCCGCAGGGTACGCAGTATTTT	CSARDPGPQGTQYF	-	TRBJ2-3	14	TRBV20-1	-
TGTGCCAGCAGCGTAGGAGTGGGCACAGATACGCAGTATTTT	CASSVGVGTDTQYF	-	TRBJ2-3	14	TRBV9	-
TGTGCCAGCAGCTTAAGCCATAGCACAGATACGCAGTATTTT	CASSLSHSTDTQYF	-	TRBJ2-3	14	TRBV7-3	-
TGTGCCACTAGCGGCGCAGGGGACACTGAAGCTTTCTTT	CATSGAGDTEAFF	-	TRBJ1-1	13	TRBV19	few
TGTGCCAGCAGCGTAGTCGACAAGAGCTATGGCTACACCTTC	CASSVVDKSYGYTF	-	TRBJ1-2	14	TRBV9	-
TGTGCCAGCAGCTTAGGCAGGGAGAATGAGCAGTTCTTC	CASSLGRENEQFF	-	TRBJ2-1	13	TRBV7-8	-
TGTGCCTGGATTTCCTGGGAGGGACTGTACACCTTC	CAWISWEGLYTF	-	TRBJ1-2	12	TRBV30	many
TGTGCCAGCAGTCCCGGATTAAATGAGCAGTTCTTC	CASSPGLNEQFF	-	TRBJ2-1	12	TRBV6-2/TRBV6-3	many
TGTGCCAGCAGCGGGGACAGGGTAGCCTACGAGCAGTACTTC	CASSGDRVAYEQYF	TRBD1	TRBJ2-7	14	TRBV5-6	few
TGTGCCAGTAGTATCGGGACAGGGTACGGAGACGAGCAGTACTTC	CASSIGTGYGDEQYF	TRBD1	TRBJ2-7	15	TRBV19	-
TGTGCCAGCAGGACAGATAACTATGGCTACACCTTC	CASRTDNYGYTF	-	TRBJ1-2	12	TRBV19	many
TGTGCCAGCAGCCAAGTACTTACCGATGGGGGCACTGAAGCTTTCTTT	CASSQVLTDGGTEAFF	-	TRBJ1-1	16	TRBV3-1	many
TGTGCCAGCAGTCCGTCGGTTGGCTTGGAGCAGTACTTC	CASSPSVGLEQYF	-	TRBJ2-7	13	TRBV6-5	-
TGCAGTGCTAGAGATCTAGTGTCCTACAATGAGCAGTTCTTC	CSARDLVSYNEQFF	-	TRBJ2-1	14	TRBV20-1	few
TGTGCCAGACGGGGGACAGGCAAAAACATTCAGTACTTC	CARRGTGKNIQYF	TRBD1	TRBJ2-4	13	TRBV28	-
TGTGCCAGCAGCTTAGTCGGACTAGCGGGAGGGCCTGGCACAGATACGCAGTATTTT	CASSLVGLAGGPGTDTQYF	TRBD2	TRBJ2-3	19	TRBV7-2	few
TGCGCCAGCAGCTTGGAGGGGGCGCAGGGTCAGCCCCAGCATTTT	CASSLEGAQGQPQHF	TRBD1	TRBJ1-5	15	TRBV5-1	few
TGTGCCAGCAGCTTCAATAGTTGGACTGAAGCTTTCTTT	CASSFNSWTEAFF	-	TRBJ1-1	13	TRBV7-8	many
TGTGCCAGCAGCTTAGGGGTCGCGTCCCCTTACAATGAGCAGTTCTTC	CASSLGVASPYNEQFF	-	TRBJ2-1	16	TRBV13	-